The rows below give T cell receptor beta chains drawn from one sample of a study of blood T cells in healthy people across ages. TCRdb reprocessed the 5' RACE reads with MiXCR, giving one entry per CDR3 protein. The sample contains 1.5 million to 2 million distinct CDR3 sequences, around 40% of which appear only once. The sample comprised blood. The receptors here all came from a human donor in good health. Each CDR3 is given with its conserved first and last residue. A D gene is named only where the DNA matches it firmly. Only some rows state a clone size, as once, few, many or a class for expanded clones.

CDR3 protein: CASSAGGLYNEQFF
CDR3 DNA: TGCGCCAGCAGCGCGGGGGGCCTTTACAATGAGCAGTTCTTC
V gene: TRBV5-1
clone size: few
D gene: TRBD2
J gene: TRBJ2-1

CDR3 protein: CGARNPAIYYGYTF
CDR3 DNA: TGCGGTGCTAGAAATCCAGCGATATACTATGGCTACACCTTC
V gene: TRBV20-1
clone size: few
D gene: -
J gene: TRBJ1-2

CDR3 protein: CAWRNTYNEQFF
CDR3 DNA: TGTGCCTGGAGAAACACGTACAATGAGCAGTTCTTC
V gene: TRBV30
clone size: -
D gene: -
J gene: TRBJ2-1

CDR3 protein: CASSLLGLANYGYTF
CDR3 DNA: TGTGCCAGCAGTTTATTGGGGTTGGCTAACTATGGCTACACCTTC
V gene: TRBV27
clone size: -
D gene: -
J gene: TRBJ1-2

CDR3 protein: CASSVFQQPNYGYTF
CDR3 DNA: TGTGCCAGCAGCGTATTCCAGCAGCCCAACTATGGCTACACCTTC
V gene: TRBV9
clone size: few
D gene: -
J gene: TRBJ1-2

CDR3 protein: CASQLTGGRWSEAFF
CDR3 DNA: TGCGCCAGCCAACTAACAGGGGGCAGGTGGTCTGAAGCTTTCTTT
V gene: TRBV5-1
clone size: -
D gene: TRBD1
J gene: TRBJ1-1

CDR3 protein: CASSFSPFYEQYF
CDR3 DNA: TGTGCCAGCAGTTTTAGCCCATTCTACGAGCAGTACTTC
V gene: TRBV12-3/TRBV12-4
clone size: once
D gene: -
J gene: TRBJ2-7

CDR3 protein: CASSLRPFGEDTQYF
CDR3 DNA: TGTGCCAGCAGCTTAAGGCCTTTTGGAGAAGATACGCAGTATTTT
V gene: TRBV7-2
clone size: -
D gene: -
J gene: TRBJ2-3

CDR3 protein: CASSLAATGEETQYF
CDR3 DNA: TGTGCCAGCAGCTTAGCGGCGACAGGGGAAGAGACCCAGTACTTC
V gene: TRBV7-2
clone size: many
D gene: TRBD1
J gene: TRBJ2-5

CDR3 protein: CASSSQGNCGYTF
CDR3 DNA: TGCGCCAGCAGCTCTCAGGGAAACTGTGGCTACACCTTC
V gene: TRBV5-1
clone size: -
D gene: -
J gene: TRBJ1-2

CDR3 protein: CASSQASARGGIETQYF
CDR3 DNA: TGCGCCAGCAGCCAAGCGAGCGCTCGGGGGGGAATAGAGACCCAGTACTTC
V gene: TRBV4-3
clone size: -
D gene: TRBD2
J gene: TRBJ2-5

CDR3 protein: CASSDDLGLYEQFF
CDR3 DNA: TGTGCCAGCAGTGATGATCTAGGTCTATATGAGCAGTTCTTC
V gene: TRBV2
clone size: -
D gene: -
J gene: TRBJ2-1

CDR3 protein: CAIKPGDSPLHF
CDR3 DNA: TGTGCCATCAAACCAGGGGATTCACCCCTCCACTTT
V gene: TRBV10-3
clone size: -
D gene: -
J gene: TRBJ1-6

CDR3 protein: CASSPQGVAGLDNEQFF
CDR3 DNA: TGCGCCAGCAGCCCCCAAGGGGTGGCGGGGTTAGACAATGAGCAGTTCTTC
V gene: TRBV5-1
clone size: -
D gene: -
J gene: TRBJ2-1

CDR3 protein: CASSKRGASGGSSYEQYF
CDR3 DNA: TGTGCCAGCAGTAAGAGGGGGGCTAGCGGGGGGTCCTCCTACGAGCAGTACTTC
V gene: TRBV7-6
clone size: few
D gene: TRBD2
J gene: TRBJ2-7

CDR3 protein: CASSYSSSGGAYDTQYF
CDR3 DNA: TGTGCCAGCAGTTACTCATCTAGCGGGGGGGCATACGATACGCAGTATTTT
V gene: TRBV6-5
clone size: -
D gene: TRBD2
J gene: TRBJ2-3

CDR3 protein: CATSRTSGGNEQFF
CDR3 DNA: TGTGCCACCAGCAGGACTAGCGGGGGGAATGAGCAGTTCTTC
V gene: TRBV15
clone size: few
D gene: TRBD2
J gene: TRBJ2-1

CDR3 protein: CASSLSFGRDRGTDTQYF
CDR3 DNA: TGTGCCAGCAGTTTGTCGTTTGGGAGGGACAGGGGCACAGATACGCAGTATTTT
V gene: TRBV12-3/TRBV12-4
clone size: -
D gene: TRBD1
J gene: TRBJ2-3

CDR3 protein: CAIRGRGQETQYF
CDR3 DNA: TGTGCCATCAGAGGCCGGGGACAAGAGACCCAGTACTTC
V gene: TRBV10-3
clone size: few
D gene: -
J gene: TRBJ2-5

CDR3 protein: CASSLVGRSGMDQPQHF
CDR3 DNA: TGTGCCAGCAGCTTAGTTGGTCGGTCAGGGATGGATCAGCCCCAGCATTTT
V gene: TRBV7-9
clone size: -
D gene: -
J gene: TRBJ1-5

CDR3 protein: CASSLAVGGSSHEQYF
CDR3 DNA: TGTGCCAGCAGCTTAGCGGTCGGAGGCAGCTCCCACGAGCAGTACTTC
V gene: TRBV7-2
clone size: -
D gene: -
J gene: TRBJ2-7

CDR3 protein: CASSLWGLAGTKTQETQFF
CDR3 DNA: TGTGCCAGCAGTTTATGGGGACTAGCGGGAACTAAAACCCAAGAGACCCAGTTCTTC
V gene: TRBV28
clone size: -
D gene: TRBD2
J gene: TRBJ2-1

CDR3 protein: CASSLTGPSWEQYF
CDR3 DNA: TGTGCCAGCAGTTTAACAGGACCTTCCTGGGAGCAGTACTTC
V gene: TRBV28
clone size: few
D gene: -
J gene: TRBJ2-7

CDR3 protein: CSAGGTGPGANVLTF
CDR3 DNA: TGCAGTGCCGGGGGGACAGGGCCCGGGGCCAACGTCCTGACTTTC
V gene: TRBV20-1
clone size: -
D gene: TRBD1
J gene: TRBJ2-6

CDR3 protein: CASSHPGFGFWAFF
CDR3 DNA: TGTGCCAGCAGCCATCCGGGGTTCGGGTTTTGGGCTTTCTTT
V gene: TRBV3-1
clone size: once
D gene: -
J gene: TRBJ1-1

CDR3 protein: CASSFPGQTEQYF
CDR3 DNA: TGTGCCAGCAGTTTCCCGGGACAGACCGAGCAGTACTTC
V gene: TRBV27
clone size: -
D gene: TRBD1
J gene: TRBJ2-7

CDR3 protein: CASTIGTSLAYEQYF
CDR3 DNA: TGTGCCAGCACCATCGGGACTAGTCTGGCCTACGAGCAGTACTTC
V gene: TRBV7-2
clone size: few
D gene: TRBD2
J gene: TRBJ2-7

CDR3 protein: CASSQNRGWNQPQHF
CDR3 DNA: TGCGCCAGCAGCCAAAATAGGGGGTGGAATCAGCCCCAGCATTTT
V gene: TRBV4-3
clone size: -
D gene: -
J gene: TRBJ1-5

CDR3 protein: CSASPTDNYGYTF
CDR3 DNA: TGCAGTGCTAGCCCGACAGATAACTATGGCTACACCTTC
V gene: TRBV20-1
clone size: -
D gene: -
J gene: TRBJ1-2

CDR3 protein: CASQRQGATDTQYF
CDR3 DNA: TGTGCCAGCCAAAGACAGGGGGCAACAGATACGCAGTATTTT
V gene: TRBV27
clone size: -
D gene: TRBD1
J gene: TRBJ2-3

CDR3 protein: CATSDWGTSGANVLTF
CDR3 DNA: TGTGCCACCAGTGATTGGGGGACCTCTGGGGCCAACGTCCTGACTTTC
V gene: TRBV24-1
clone size: few
D gene: -
J gene: TRBJ2-6